This T cell receptor (beta chain) was identified during a study of CD8 T cells in ankylosing spondylitis (dated by TCRdb to about 2017). About the investigation overall: The study set out to find disease-linked TCR variants by profiling T cell receptor beta repertoires in ankylosing spondylitis patients and healthy donors. The whole study cohort included over 85 healthy donors and under 30 ankylosing spondylitis patients. Peripheral blood was sampled, and synovial fluid was also collected from ankylosing spondylitis patients. What the authors observed across the whole study: Some motif variants were previously reported in synovial fluid and blood of reactive arthritis patients, suggesting common disease-initiation mechanisms. A CD8+ phenotype was shown by the disease-linked clones, which were found at relatively low frequencies in peripheral blood. A TCR beta motif of several highly homologous amino acid variants appeared characteristic of blood from ankylosing spondylitis patients. Significant enrichment of the disease-linked clones was reported in matched synovial fluid samples from ankylosing spondylitis patients.

A word on this clonotype: The antigen this receptor binds is unknown. Base qualities are not recorded, but no much larger clone differs from it by a single base.

Sequencing took place on an Illumina HiSeq 2500. Quantitative 5'-RACE with molecular barcodes was used to prepare TCR beta libraries. In the source study's methods: A new computational method, built on a probabilistic model of VDJ rearrangement, was used to identify disease-linked TCR variants. The raw public reads went through TCRdb reprocessing: fastp at Q25, MiXCR clone calling, in-frame beta chains kept. Here each entry gathers all rows of one CDR3 protein and keeps the most common genes and DNA. TCRdb's processing, not the authors' own work, is the source of the V and J calls. Here the sample has about 390,000 distinct CDR3 sequences; around 20% occur a single time. The biggest ten clones account for about a sixth of the sample. CDR1 and CDR2, looked up from the germline V gene, are SGHRS and YFSETQ. Inclusive of the bounding cysteine and phenylalanine, the CDR3 is 16 residues long. Only the CDR3 DNA is retained, 48 bases long and in frame from the first base. The junction shows trimming of 4 bases on V and 3 bases on J, plus 14 bases between the germline ends.

The sample taken for sequencing was blood, either unsorted or a sorted T cell fraction (not recorded which). Recombination joined TRBV5-1 with TRBJ2-6, with the D gene call left open. The TCR originated in a male donor with ankylosing spondylitis. The CDR3 has the sequence CASSPGPAGGANVLTF. The sequenced DNA: TGCGCCAGCAGCCCCGGGCCTGCTGGTGGGGCCAACGTCCTGACTTTC. Reference TRBV5-1 and TRBJ2-6 genes cover what lies past the CDR3, so the full variable domain is KAGVTQTPRYLIKTRGQQVTLSCSPISGHRSVSWYQQTPGQGLQFLFEYFSETQRNKGNFPGRFSGRQFSNSRSEMNVSTLELGDSALYLCASSPGPAGGANVLTFGAGSRLTVL.